This TCR beta chain was captured in a study of blood T cell repertoires in COVID-19. Germline loops: CDR1 SGHTA, CDR2 FQGTGA. V was cut by 5 bases and J by 3 bases, with 15 bases left in between. CDR3 length equals 15 residues. Profiling relied on immunoSEQ multiplex PCR, and the TCRdb table lists in-frame clones only, not all of them. Seen here are more than 15,000 clones, roughly 81% observed once, and the top ten hold around 31%. The material sequenced was peripheral blood. The chain uses TRBV7-3 and TRBJ2-3, with a possible D match to TRBD1 (7 bases). The origin of this receptor is a human donor with active COVID-19. The donor label of this sample is uncertain. The CDR3 sequence is CASSPGGSGTDTQYF. DNA of the CDR3: TGTGCCAGCAGCCCAGGGGGGAGCGGTACAGATACGCAGTATTTT. The full variable domain, with the rest looked up from reference TRBV7-3 and TRBJ2-3, is GAGVSQTPSNKVTEKGKYVELRCDPISGHTALYWYRQSLGQGPEFLIYFQGTGAADDSGLPNDRFFAVRPEGSVSTLKIQRTERGDSAVYLCASSPGGSGTDTQYFGPGTRLTVL.